This TCR beta chain was captured in a study of blood T cells in healthy people across ages. At the level of the study: Per two T cells, template switching captured roughly one barcoded beta molecule. Overall study findings and caveats: Fewer expanded clones and more diversity marked long-lived versus aged donors. Higher naive T cell percentage went strongly together with higher TCR beta diversity.

The CDR3 is 12 amino acids. In germline, CDR1 is DFQATT, CDR2 SNEGSKA (reference sequence). V was cut by 6 bases and J by 7 bases, with 13 bases left in between. The donors, aged 6 to 90, were healthy Caucasians from Russia. Points on this clonotype: Its antigen is still unknown.

The second PCR ran roughly 7 to 12 cycles with a sample-barcoded 5' primer and J-beta primers. TCRdb called the 5' RACE reads again in MiXCR, with one record for every CDR3 protein. The sample has approximately 690,000 distinct CDR3 sequences, roughly 53% seen once. Sequencing was done on a sample of blood. This sequence originates from a man aged 60 to 69 in good health. The J gene is TRBJ1-3, the V gene TRBV20-1, with TRBD1 as a possible D gene (5 bases). DNA of the CDR3: TGCAGTGCCCAGGGTAATGTGAACACCATATATTTT. This sequence encodes CSAQGNVNTIYF.